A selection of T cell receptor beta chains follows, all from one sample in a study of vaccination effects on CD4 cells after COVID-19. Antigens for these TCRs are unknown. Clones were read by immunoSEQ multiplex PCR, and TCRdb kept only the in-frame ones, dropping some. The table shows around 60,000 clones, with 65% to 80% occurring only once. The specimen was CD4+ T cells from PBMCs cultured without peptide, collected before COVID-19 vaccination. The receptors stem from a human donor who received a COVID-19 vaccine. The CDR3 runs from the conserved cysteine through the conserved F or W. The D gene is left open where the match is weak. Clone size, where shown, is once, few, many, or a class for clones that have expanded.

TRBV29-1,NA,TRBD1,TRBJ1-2,TGCAGCGCCGCGGGACAGGGACTCTATGGCTACACCTTC,CSAAGQGLYGYTF
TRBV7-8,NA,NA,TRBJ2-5,TGTGCCAGCAGCTTAGGGACAATGGGGCGCACGGAGACCCAGTACTTC,CASSLGTMGRTETQYF
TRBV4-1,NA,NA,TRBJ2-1,TGCGCCAGCAGCCGGGACGTACAGGGCTACAATGAGCAGTTCTTC,CASSRDVQGYNEQFF
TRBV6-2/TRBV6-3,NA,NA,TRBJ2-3,TGTGCCAGCAGCTATCCTTCAGATACGCAGTATTTT,CASSYPSDTQYF
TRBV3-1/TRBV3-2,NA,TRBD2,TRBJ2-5,TGTGCCAGCAGCCTCCGGGGGCGGGGGGGCCTTGAGACCCAGTACTTC,CASSLRGRGGLETQYF
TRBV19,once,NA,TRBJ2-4,TGTGCCAGTAGTATGATCGGGCTTCGGGGGGCCTCCCACATTCAGTACTTC,CASSMIGLRGASHIQYF
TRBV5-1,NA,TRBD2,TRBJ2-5,TGCGCCAGCAGCTTGGTGGTTACTAGCGGGGGTGAGGGGCCACAGTACTTC,CASSLVVTSGGEGPQYF
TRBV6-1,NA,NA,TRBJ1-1,TGTGCCAGCAGTGAAAGGACAGTCGACACTGAAGCTTTCTTT,CASSERTVDTEAFF
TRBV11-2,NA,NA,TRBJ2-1,TGTGCCAGCAGCTTATTTACCGGGCGCAGGTCCTACAATGAGCAGTTCTTC,CASSLFTGRRSYNEQFF
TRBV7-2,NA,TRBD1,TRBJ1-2,TGTGCCAGCAGCTTCACAGGGGGCGACTATGGCTACACCTTC,CASSFTGGDYGYTF
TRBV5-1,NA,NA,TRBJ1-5,TGCGCCAGCAGGCTTGGTGCCGGGGCTCGGGAGCCCCAGCATTTT,CASRLGAGAREPQHF
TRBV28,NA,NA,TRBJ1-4,TGTGCCAGCAGCCTCTCGGTCGGGTGGACTAATGAAAAACTGTTTTTT,CASSLSVGWTNEKLFF
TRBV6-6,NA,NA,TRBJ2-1,TGTGCCAGCAGTTACTTTCAGGGAAAAAATGAGCAGTTCTTC,CASSYFQGKNEQFF
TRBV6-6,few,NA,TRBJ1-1,TGTGCCAGCAGGCGCCTTACAGGGAATAACACTGAAGCTTTCTTT,CASRRLTGNNTEAFF
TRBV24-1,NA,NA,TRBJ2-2,TGTGCCACCAGTGACCCCCGAGCGGGGAACACCGGGGAGCTGTTTTTT,CATSDPRAGNTGELFF
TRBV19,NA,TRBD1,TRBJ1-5,TGTGCCAGTAGTCCAGGGGGCCGATATCAGCCCCAGCATTTT,CASSPGGRYQPQHF
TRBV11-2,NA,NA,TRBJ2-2,TGTGCCAGCAGCCCTGGGGGCGGGGAGCTGTTTTTT,CASSPGGGELFF
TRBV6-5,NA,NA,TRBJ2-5,TGTGCCAGCAGCTGGGCGTTAGGCCCCCGGGAGACCCAGTACTTC,CASSWALGPRETQYF
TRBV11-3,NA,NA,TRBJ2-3,TGTGCCAGCAGCTCCCGCCGGTTCGATACGCAGTATTTT,CASSSRRFDTQYF
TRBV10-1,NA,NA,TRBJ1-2,TGCGCCAGCAGTAAAGACAGCCTCTATGGCTACACCTTC,CASSKDSLYGYTF
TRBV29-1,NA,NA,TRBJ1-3,TGCAGCGCCGGACTTGTAGACACCATATATTTT,CSAGLVDTIYF
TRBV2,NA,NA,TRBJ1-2,TGTGCCAGCAGTGAAACGTCCTCCAGGGACTATGGCTACACCTTC,CASSETSSRDYGYTF
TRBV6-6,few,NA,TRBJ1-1,TGTGCCAGCACCGGGGGGGTCACTGAAGCTTTCTTT,CASTGGVTEAFF
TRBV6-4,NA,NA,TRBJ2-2,TGTGCCAGCAGTCGGGACCCGAAGACGAACACCGGGGAGCTGTTTTTT,CASSRDPKTNTGELFF
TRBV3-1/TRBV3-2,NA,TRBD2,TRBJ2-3,TGTGCCAGCAGCCACGATATAAGGGACGGGGGGGCGGGCACAGATACGCAGTATTTT,CASSHDIRDGGAGTDTQYF
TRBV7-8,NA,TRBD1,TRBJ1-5,TGTGCCAGCAGCCCCGGGACAGGGGCCTATAGCAATCAGCCCCAGCATTTT,CASSPGTGAYSNQPQHF
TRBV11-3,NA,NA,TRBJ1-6,TGTGCCAGCAGCGAACAGCACAGTAGGGATTCACCCCTCCACTTT,CASSEQHSRDSPLHF
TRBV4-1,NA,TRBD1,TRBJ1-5,TGCGCCAGCAGCCGCCCACGGGCGGGACAGGGGGCAGTGGAGCCCCAGCATTTT,CASSRPRAGQGAVEPQHF
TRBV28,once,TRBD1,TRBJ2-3,TGTGCCAGCAGTTTTGCAGGGGGCGGAGATACGCAGTATTTT,CASSFAGGGDTQYF
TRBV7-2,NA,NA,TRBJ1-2,TGTGCCAGCAGCTTAGGGGGTCCCCGGTATGGCTACACCTTC,CASSLGGPRYGYTF
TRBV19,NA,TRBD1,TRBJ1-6,TGTGCCAGTAGTCCCCGGGACAGAGGAACCTATAATTCACCCCTCCACTTT,CASSPRDRGTYNSPLHF
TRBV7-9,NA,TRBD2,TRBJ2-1,TGTGCCAGCAGCTTTGGGGTTAGCGGGGTAATGGATGAGCAGTTCTTC,CASSFGVSGVMDEQFF
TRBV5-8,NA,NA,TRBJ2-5,TGTGCCAGCAGCTTACACCAGGAGACCCAGTACTTC,CASSLHQETQYF
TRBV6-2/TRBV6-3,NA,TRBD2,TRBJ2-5,TGTGCCAGCAGTTACTCCCTAGCCGTAGCGGGGGGGAGGCAAGAGACCCAGTACTTC,CASSYSLAVAGGRQETQYF
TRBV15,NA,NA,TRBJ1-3,TGTGCCACCACCGCAAGTACCTCTGGAAACACCATATATTTT,CATTASTSGNTIYF
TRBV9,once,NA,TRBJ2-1,TGTGCCAGCAGCCCCCGTGCCGGCGGTTCCCCAACCTACAATGAGCAGTTCTTC,CASSPRAGGSPTYNEQFF
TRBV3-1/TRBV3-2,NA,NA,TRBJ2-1,TGTGCCAGCAGCCACCTATCCCAAGTCGGGAATGAGCAGTTCTTC,CASSHLSQVGNEQFF
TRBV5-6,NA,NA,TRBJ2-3,TGTGCCAGCAGCTTGGACTATACTAGCACAGATACGCAGTATTTT,CASSLDYTSTDTQYF
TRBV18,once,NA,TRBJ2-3,TGTGCCAGCTCACCATCGCGGTCGGGCGGCACAGATACGCAGTATTTT,CASSPSRSGGTDTQYF
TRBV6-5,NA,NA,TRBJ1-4,TGTGCCAGCAGTTACTCCCGACAGGAACAAAAACTGTTTTTT,CASSYSRQEQKLFF
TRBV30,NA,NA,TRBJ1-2,TGTGCCTGGGACACAGGGTACAATGGCTACACCTTC,CAWDTGYNGYTF
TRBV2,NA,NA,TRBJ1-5,TGTGCCAGCAGTGAGCAGTTTTTAGGCAATCAGCCCCAGCATTTT,CASSEQFLGNQPQHF
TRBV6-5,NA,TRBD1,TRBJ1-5,TGTGCCAGCAGCCGGGACAGGGTTTATCAGCCCCAGCATTTT,CASSRDRVYQPQHF
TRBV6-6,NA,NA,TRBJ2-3,TGTGCCAGCAGTTACTCTGGCCGGGATACGCAGTATTTT,CASSYSGRDTQYF
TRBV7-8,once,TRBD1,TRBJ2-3,TGTGCCAGCAGCTCCAGCGGACAGGGGACAACAGATACGCAGTATTTT,CASSSSGQGTTDTQYF